This T cell receptor beta chain was obtained from a study of T-cell memory formation after mild COVID-19 (dated by TCRdb to about 2021). Background for the entire study: TCR sequence clusters from the two donors were largely donor specific. In two donors, T-cell clones that expanded and contracted after mild COVID-19 were tracked by sequencing TCRalpha and TCRbeta repertoires over time. Two young, previously healthy adult volunteers made up the cohort, one male and one female.

Study-wide conclusions, independent of this receptor: Only a couple of mild cases were covered by the study, and larger cohorts that include severe cases with pre-infection samples were considered necessary. From day 15 to 85, contracting clones showed balanced CD4/CD8 phenotypes, whereas a second wave of clones that expanded from day 15 to 37 leaned towards CD4+. Whether the second-wave clones peaking on day 37 were SARS-CoV-2 specific was not confirmed. The detection of some responding clones in pre-infection memory suggests that pre-existing cross-reactive memory T cells joined the SARS-CoV-2 response. Contracting CD4+ clones were located mainly in the CM and EM memory subsets, whereas CD8+ clones were found to be enriched in EMRA.

Ficoll-Paque density gradient centrifugation was the method used to isolate PBMCs. Sequenced on an Illumina NovaSeq 6000. TCRalpha and TCRbeta cDNA libraries were built by 5'RACE with constant-segment primers, adding sample barcodes and unique molecular identifiers. Trizol reagent was used to extract RNA from every sample. Libraries were amplified in two PCR steps, with a second sample barcode and Illumina TruSeq adapters added in the second step. Sequencing of libraries was performed on an Illumina NovaSeq with 2 x 150 bp paired-end reads. On the study's bioinformatics: Reads were demultiplexed and collapsed into UMI-guided consensus sequences with migec v1.2.7. Using mixcr v2.1.11, the UMI consensuses were aligned to TRA and TRB V and J templates and assembled into clonotypes. Expanded or contracted clonotypes were those called significant by both edgeR and NoisET, with noise models trained on biological replicates. For edgeR calls, the thresholds were a false discovery rate-adjusted p below 0.01 and a log2 fold-change of 1. As an exploratory analysis of dynamics, max-normalized trajectories of the 1000 most abundant clonotypes were examined with PCA combined with hierarchical clustering. Each responding clone was given a CD4 or CD8 phenotype based on the CD4+ and CD8+ repertoires, which had been sequenced separately. The public reads were run again by TCRdb, first through fastp at Q25 and then through MiXCR, and only productive beta chains were kept. Every CDR3 protein is listed once, alongside the most common genes and DNA of its rows. Clone size and V and J calls follow TCRdb, not the original study. A total of hundreds of thousands of distinct CDR3 sequences appear in this sample, over 20% of them only once. Approximately 12% of the sample comes from the top ten.

This clonotype was observed a few times. Its antigen is still unknown. One base away there is no much larger clone; base qualities are not given. V is reduced by 0 bases and J by 5 bases, leaving a spacing of 13 bases between them. CDR1 and CDR2, per the germline V gene, are LGHNT and FRNRAP. Counted from cysteine to phenylalanine, this CDR3 has 15 amino acids. Solely the CDR3 DNA is kept, with 45 bases framed from the first base. The receptor comes from an adult woman who had mild COVID-19 (a few samples of this study predate the infection). The sample titles of this study are shuffled in the database, so cell type and time point are left out; the donor was told from shared clones. The source material was PBMCs or a T cell subset sorted from them (not recorded which). The chain employs TRBV12-5 and TRBJ2-5, with TRBD1 tentatively as D gene (6 bases match). CDR3 loop: CASGLVQGRVETQYF. The DNA sequence follows: TGTGCTAGTGGTTTGGTACAGGGCAGGGTTGAGACCCAGTACTTC.